These T cell receptor beta chains were read from a single sample in a study of cytomegalovirus exposure and HLA in healthy donors. The protocol was immunoSEQ multiplex PCR, while the TCRdb copy is restricted to in-frame clones and leaves out a portion. The sample comprises about 120,000 clones, 77% of which are singletons, and under 6.5% rests with the top ten. The specimen was PBMCs. The source of these receptors is a man younger than 35 in good health and CMV-seropositive. Both conserved end residues are part of each CDR3. A D gene is named only where the DNA matches it firmly. Only part of the rows carry a size: once, few, many, or a class if the clone is expanded.

>13|TRBD1|TRBV2|.|TRBJ2-7
TGTGCCAGCTCCGAGGGACAGCTTGACGAGCAGTACTTC
CASSEGQLDEQYF
>14|.|TRBV4-1|.|TRBJ1-5
TGCGCCAGCAGTTGGCAGGTTAGCAATCAGCCCCAGCATTTT
CASSWQVSNQPQHF
>14|.|TRBV5-1|.|TRBJ2-2
TGCGCCAGCAGCGGGGGGGCCAACACCGGGGAGCTGTTTTTT
CASSGGANTGELFF
>15|TRBD1|TRBV4-1|once|TRBJ1-5
TGCGCCAGCAGCCAAGAGGCAGGGGGCGTCGAGCCCCAGCATTTT
CASSQEAGGVEPQHF
>15|TRBD1|TRBV7-2|.|TRBJ1-2
TGTGCCAGCAGCTCCAGCGCGGGACAGGTGTCGGGCTACACCTTC
CASSSSAGQVSGYTF
>15|.|TRBV7-3|.|TRBJ2-1
TGTGCCAGCAGCGTCGACAGGCTCTCCTACAATGAGCAGTTCTTC
CASSVDRLSYNEQFF
>14|.|TRBV5-4|few|TRBJ2-2
TGTGCCAGCAGCTTACAGGGGAGGACCGGGGAGCTGTTTTTT
CASSLQGRTGELFF
>16|TRBD1|TRBV6-1|.|TRBJ1-4
TGTGCCAGCAGTGAATACCTGATACAGGGGAACGAAAAACTGTTTTTT
CASSEYLIQGNEKLFF
>11|.|TRBV6-5|.|TRBJ1-1
TGTGCCAGCAGCAGATCGTCTGAAGCTTTCTTT
CASSRSSEAFF
>16|TRBD2|TRBV27|.|TRBJ2-7
TGTGCCAGCAGTCTCACCATAGGGACTAGCCCCTACGAGCAGTACTTC
CASSLTIGTSPYEQYF
>15|TRBD1|TRBV7-6|.|TRBJ1-6
TGTGCCAGCAGCACACTGGGACAGGGAGATTCACCCCTCCACTTT
CASSTLGQGDSPLHF
>13|.|TRBV29-1|.|TRBJ1-1
TGCAGCGTTGTAACAGGGAGGGACACTGAAGCTTTCTTT
CSVVTGRDTEAFF
>14|.|TRBV29-1|.|TRBJ1-1
TGCAGCGTTGGATCGGGATACGAACACACTGAAGCTTTCTTT
CSVGSGYEHTEAFF
>14|.|TRBV6-1|.|TRBJ2-7
TGTGCCAGCAGTGAACCCCGCACACAATACGAGCAGTACTTC
CASSEPRTQYEQYF
>17|TRBD2|TRBV7-3|once|TRBJ2-3
TGTGCCAGCAGCTTAAGGGGGGTGGGAGGGGTTGCAGATACGCAGTATTTT
CASSLRGVGGVADTQYF
>11|.|TRBV19|few|TRBJ1-2
TGTGCCAGTAGTCACCAGGGTGGCTACACCTTC
CASSHQGGYTF
>15|.|TRBV7-3|.|TRBJ1-2
TGTGCCAGCAGCTTAACCAGTCAGGGGAACTATGGCTACACCTTC
CASSLTSQGNYGYTF
>15|.|TRBV27|.|TRBJ1-1
TGTGCCAGCAGTTTATCGGGGGGTGTAGAAACTGAAGCTTTCTTT
CASSLSGGVETEAFF
>13|.|TRBV5-1|.|TRBJ2-5
TGCGCCAGCAGCTTGGCAGGGTCAGAGACCCAGTACTTC
CASSLAGSETQYF
>11|.|TRBV30|.|TRBJ1-1
TGTGCCTGGAGTCTACAGGGTCCGGCTTTCTTT
CAWSLQGPAFF
>13|.|TRBV11-2|few|TRBJ1-5
TGTGCCAGCAGCCCCGACGGAGATCAGCCCCAGCATTTT
CASSPDGDQPQHF
>18|TRBD1|TRBV5-1|once|TRBJ2-3
TGCGCCAGCAGCTTCCGTCCCGGGACAGGGGGGCTAACAGATACGCAGTATTTT
CASSFRPGTGGLTDTQYF
>16|TRBD1|TRBV15|.|TRBJ1-4
TGTGCCACCAGCAGGGCTACAGGGGGAAGAGGTGAAAAACTGTTTTTT
CATSRATGGRGEKLFF
>14|.|TRBV4-1|.|TRBJ2-5
TGCGCCAGCAGCCATTACGGGTCCCAAGAGACCCAGTACTTC
CASSHYGSQETQYF
>17|TRBD1|TRBV10-3|.|TRBJ1-2
TGTGCCATCAGTGATACTATTGCCGGGACAGGGTCATATGGCTACACCTTC
CAISDTIAGTGSYGYTF
>15|TRBD1|TRBV5-1|.|TRBJ1-5
TGCGCCAGCAGCTTGGATGGACAGGCCAATCAGCCCCAGCATTTT
CASSLDGQANQPQHF
>15|TRBD1|TRBV19|once|TRBJ2-7
TGTGCCAGTAGTACAAGACAGGGTCCCTCTCCCGAGCAGTACTTC
CASSTRQGPSPEQYF
>15|TRBD1|TRBV19|.|TRBJ1-1
TGTGCCAGTAGAGGACAGGGGGCCGGGGACACTGAAGCTTTCTTT
CASRGQGAGDTEAFF
>12|TRBD1|TRBV6-6|.|TRBJ1-1
TGTGCCAGCGGGACAGGGAACACTGAAGCTTTCTTT
CASGTGNTEAFF
>12|TRBD2|TRBV2|.|TRBJ2-2
TGTGCCAGCTGGGGGGGCACCGGGGAGCTGTTTTTT
CASWGGTGELFF
>13|TRBD1|TRBV9|.|TRBJ2-2
TGTGCCAGCAGCGCAGGGGGTGCCGGGGAGCTGTTTTTT
CASSAGGAGELFF
>14|.|TRBV2|.|TRBJ2-2
TGTGCCAGCAAGCCAGGGGTAAACACCGGGGAGCTGTTTTTT
CASKPGVNTGELFF
>13|TRBD1|TRBV7-9|.|TRBJ2-2
TGTGCCAGCAGGACAGGGGGCTCCGGGGAGCTGTTTTTT
CASRTGGSGELFF
>15|.|TRBV5-1|.|TRBJ1-1
TGCGCCAGCAGCTTAAACTACGGACAGAACACTGAAGCTTTCTTT
CASSLNYGQNTEAFF
>15|TRBD1|TRBV6-5|.|TRBJ2-7
TGTGCCAGCAGTTACACGGGACAGGGGTTCCACGAGCAGTACTTC
CASSYTGQGFHEQYF
>15|TRBD2|TRBV9|.|TRBJ2-1
TGTGCCAGCACCACGAAGGCTAGCGGGACGGATGAGCAGTTCTTC
CASTTKASGTDEQFF
>19|.|TRBV4-1|.|TRBJ1-4
TGCGCCAGCAGCCAAGTGGCGGGACGTTTAAAGAAGGCCAATGAAAAACTGTTTTTT
CASSQVAGRLKKANEKLFF
>16|.|TRBV5-1|.|TRBJ2-7
TGCGCCAGCAGCTTGTGGGCAGGGGAAGGGGCCTACGAGCAGTACTTC
CASSLWAGEGAYEQYF
>15|.|TRBV19|.|TRBJ1-2
TGTACCAGTAGTATGCAGGGATTCCCTAACTATGGCTACACCTTC
CTSSMQGFPNYGYTF
>16|.|TRBV7-2|few|TRBJ2-1
TGTGCCAGCAGCTTAGGATACTTGAGCTCCTACAATGAGCAGTTCTTC
CASSLGYLSSYNEQFF
>17|.|TRBV19|.|TRBJ2-6
TGTGCCAGTAGTATACGGAACAGGGTGTTGGGGGCCAACGTCCTGACTTTC
CASSIRNRVLGANVLTF
>16|.|TRBV5-6|.|TRBJ2-5
TGTGCCAGCAGTCCCCCCCACTCGGGACAAGGGGAGACCCAGTACTTC
CASSPPHSGQGETQYF
>13|TRBD1|TRBV10-3|.|TRBJ1-2
TGTGCCATCAGGGCGGACAGGGTCGAGGGCTACACCTTC
CAIRADRVEGYTF